These 8 T cell receptor beta chains were sequenced from one sample in a study of blood T cell repertoires in COVID-19. The protocol was immunoSEQ multiplex PCR, while the TCRdb copy is restricted to in-frame clones and leaves out a portion. The table has 150,000 to 200,000 clones, 86% seen once. Material: peripheral blood. The receptors were sampled from a woman between 65 and 79 years old with acute or convalescent COVID-19.

The chain employs TRBV4-3 and TRBJ1-5, with 7 bases fitting TRBD1. Germline trimming cut 3 bases from V and 4 bases from J; bases unmatched to any gene: 3. CDR1 is LGHNA and CDR2 is YSLEER in the germline V gene. The CDR3 consists of 14 residues. In DNA form, the CDR3 reads TGCGCCAGCAGCCAGGGACAGCCGAATCAGCCCCAGCATTTT. Amino acids: CASSQGQPNQPQHF.

CDR3 sequence reads: CASSLGGINEQFF. The CDR3 coding sequence is TGTGCCAGCAGTCTGGGCGGGATCAATGAGCAGTTCTTC. V is TRBV12-3 or TRBV12-4 and J is TRBJ2-1; TRBD2 is a possible D gene (6 bases). The CDR3 runs to 13 residues. Trimming stripped 5 bases from V and 6 bases from J, with 11 bases between.

This clone has a handful of counts. V is TRBV2 and J is TRBJ1-4; D gene ambiguous. The CDR3 is 13 residues long. V shed 4 bases and J shed 8 bases, with 11 bases lying between them. The germline V gene encodes CDR1 SNHLY and CDR2 FYNNEI. CDR3 nucleotides: TGTGCCAGCAGTGTCGAGGTTCGGGAAAAACTGTTTTTT. Amino acids: CASSVEVREKLFF.

This clone was picked up a small number of times. The rearrangement uses TRBV5-1 and TRBJ2-6, with D hard to call. Between the trimmed V and J ends, which lost 0 bases and 0 bases, there was a span of 4 bases. The CDR3 length is 15 residues. Germline V CDR1 and CDR2: SGHRS, YFSETQ. The CDR3 bases are TGCGCCAGCAGCTTGGTAGCCTCTGGGGCCAACGTCCTGACTTTC. Its protein product is CASSLVASGANVLTF.

The chain recombines TRBV2 with TRBJ2-7; 9 positions agree with TRBD1. The CDR3 is made up of 16 amino acids. J was trimmed by 3 bases and V by 5 bases; bases with no gene match: 11. Germline V gene data show CDR1 as SNHLY and CDR2 as FYNNEI. The CDR3 loop is CASSLGLGQGNYEQYF. In nucleotides, the CDR3 is TGTGCCAGCAGTCTAGGCCTGGGACAGGGCAACTACGAGCAGTACTTC.

The rearrangement joins TRBV28 to TRBJ2-1; D is possibly TRBD1 (6 bases). Germline-derived CDR1 and CDR2 are MDHEN and SYDVKM. The CDR3 sequence is 12 residues long. V lost 5 bases to trimming and J lost 9 bases, with 11 bases between them. The CDR3 is CASSPMTGEQFF. CDR3 nucleotide sequence: TGTGCCAGCAGTCCGATGACAGGTGAGCAGTTCTTC.

This clone was recorded a few times. This chain joins TRBV6-5 and TRBJ2-5, with 7 bases identical to TRBD1. V was clipped by 2 bases and J by 3 bases; unmatched bases: 9. Germline-derived CDR1 and CDR2 are MNHEY and SVGAGI. This CDR3 has 16 residues. The CDR3 bases are TGTGCCAGCAGTTACGCAGGGACAGCCGGAAAAGAGACCCAGTACTTC. Translation: CASSYAGTAGKETQYF.

This clone was recorded a few times. The genes are TRBV18 and TRBJ2-1; D perhaps matches TRBD2 (7 bases). Trimming pared 3 bases from V and 0 bases from J, leaving 12 bases between. Germline CDR1 is KGHSH and CDR2 is LQKENI. The CDR3 is 16 amino acids. CDR3 residues: CASSPKRGGSYNEQFF. In nucleotides, the CDR3 is TGTGCCAGCTCACCGAAAAGGGGGGGCTCCTACAATGAGCAGTTCTTC.